The text below deals with one T cell receptor (beta chain). The junction shows a germline mismatch at one end, possibly a read error. This sample stems from a study of OX40 agonist ivuxolimab in advanced cancers. Germline CDR1 and CDR2: SSHAT and FNYEAQ (reference sequence). This CDR3 is 14 amino acids long. The protocol was immunoSEQ multiplex PCR, while the TCRdb copy is restricted to in-frame clones and leaves out a portion. The table records 35,000 to 55,000 clones, about 93% of them present only once. This TCR came from an adult with an advanced solid tumor such as melanoma, head and neck, liver or kidney cancer. Sequencing used CD4+ or CD8+ T cells sorted from blood, obtained in a trial of the OX40 agonist ivuxolimab. The J gene is TRBJ2-1, the V gene TRBV7-7; a weak D match, TRBD2 (5 bases). CDR3 nucleotide sequence: TGTGCTAGCAGCCCTGCGGGCGGTTACAATGAGCAGTTCTTC. Protein: CASSPAGGYNEQFF.